Each of the 20 T cell receptor beta chains below was sequenced from the same sample in a study of tumor-infiltrating lymphocytes in localized non-small cell lung cancer. TCRdb's table, derived via immunoSEQ multiplex PCR, lists solely in-frame clones and lacks some. Among 9,300 or so clones, 70% to 85% were seen once, and the ten largest hold roughly 6%. Specimen: uninvolved lung tissue not adjacent to the tumor. Source of these receptors: a human donor with non-small cell lung cancer.

The chain carries TRBV19 and TRBJ2-2, with 11 nucleotides matching TRBD2. CDR3 size: 18 residues. Germline V gene lookup returns CDR1 LNHDA and CDR2 SQIVND (reference sequence). J was trimmed by 3 bases and V by 2 bases; bases with no gene match: 8. The CDR3 loop is CASSILLAGGTYTGELFF. The CDR3 DNA is TGTGCCAGTAGTATACTTCTAGCGGGAGGTACATACACCGGGGAGCTGTTTTTT. Based on the CDR3 plus reference TRBV19 and TRBJ2-2, the full variable domain is DGGITQSPKYLFRKEGQNVTLSCEQNLNHDAMYWYRQDPGQGLRLIYYSQIVNDFQKGDIAEGYSVSREKKESFPLTVTSAQKNPTAFYLCASSILLAGGTYTGELFFGEGSRLTVL.

V usage is TRBV5-1 and J usage is TRBJ1-2, with D possibly being TRBD1 (6 bases). CDR1 is SGHRS, CDR2 YFSETQ, per germline. The germline V and J ends were trimmed by 0 bases and 8 bases, with 23 bases remaining between them. CDR3 length: 17 residues. This CDR3 is CASSLAAQGDHITGYTF. The DNA of the CDR3 is TGCGCCAGCAGCTTGGCGGCACAGGGTGACCACATAACGGGCTACACCTTC. The full variable domain, completed using reference TRBV5-1 and TRBJ1-2, is KAGVTQTPRYLIKTRGQQVTLSCSPISGHRSVSWYQQTPGQGLQFLFEYFSETQRNKGNFPGRFSGRQFSNSRSEMNVSTLELGDSALYLCASSLAAQGDHITGYTFGSGTRLTVV.

The chain is built from TRBV7-6 and TRBJ2-5; the D is unclear. The CDR3 loop spans 15 amino acids. Germline assignment: CDR1 SGHVS and CDR2 FNYEAQ. Trimming pared 3 bases from V and 0 bases from J, leaving 11 bases between. The CDR3 sequence: CASSFTEMYQETQYF. CDR3 nucleotide sequence: TGTGCCAGCAGCTTTACCGAGATGTACCAAGAGACCCAGTACTTC.

The chain is built from TRBV6-5 and TRBJ2-7; the match to TRBD1 covers 7 bases. Germline CDR1 reads MNHEY; CDR2 reads SVGAGI. Germline trimming cut 0 bases from V and 12 bases from J; bases unmatched to any gene: 11. The CDR3 contains 14 residues. The CDR3, as DNA: TGTGCCAGCAGTTACTCGAAATCCAGGGGGTTATTGTACTTC. Translating it yields CASSYSKSRGLLYF.

This CDR3 reads CASRPRDSQHEQYF. The CDR3 DNA follows: TGCGCCAGCAGGCCCCGGGACAGTCAACACGAGCAGTACTTC. This rearrangement joins TRBV5-1 to TRBJ2-7; TRBD1 matches at 7 bases. CDR3 size: 14 residues. Trimming cost V 5 bases and J 5 bases; bases outside gene matches: 10. Germline CDR1 and CDR2: SGHRS and YFSETQ.

The DNA for the CDR3 is TGTGCCAGCAGTGAAATCAGGGACCCGAACACCGGGGAGCTGTTTTTT. Residues: CASSEIRDPNTGELFF. The chain joins TRBV6-1 to TRBJ2-2; D may correspond to TRBD1 or TRBD2 (5 bases each). This CDR3 contains 16 residues. CDR1 is MNHNS, CDR2 SASEGT, per germline. V was clipped by 2 bases and J by 0 bases, with 10 bases between them.

The chain recombines TRBV5-1 with TRBJ2-1; 8 bases fit TRBD2. J lost 5 bases, V lost 7 bases, and 8 bases had no gene match. This CDR3 is built from 14 residues. Germline V CDR1 and CDR2: SGHRS, YFSETQ. For the CDR3, the DNA is TGCGCCAGCTGCCCCGGGACTAGTAACAATGAGCAGTTCTTC. As protein: CASCPGTSNNEQFF. The whole variable domain, remainder taken from reference TRBV5-1 and TRBJ2-1, is KAGVTQTPRYLIKTRGQQVTLSCSPISGHRSVSWYQQTPGQGLQFLFEYFSETQRNKGNFPGRFSGRQFSNSRSEMNVSTLELGDSALYLCASCPGTSNNEQFFGPGTRLTVL.

The chain uses TRBV6-1 and TRBJ2-1; D gene ambiguous. Germline V CDR1 and CDR2: MNHNS, SASEGT. CDR3 length: 12 residues. The V and J ends lost 6 bases and 6 bases respectively, with 9 bases between them. The CDR3, as DNA: TGTGCCAGCAGAGGCCGATCCAATGAGCAGTTCTTC. As protein: CASRGRSNEQFF.

The CDR3: CASSPSTDYNQPQHF. CDR3 DNA sequence: TGTGCCAGCAGTCCCTCGACAGACTACAATCAGCCCCAGCATTTT. The rearrangement links TRBV27 to TRBJ1-5, with D perhaps TRBD1 (5 bases). CDR3 size: 15 residues. Between the trimmed V and J ends, which lost 5 bases and 3 bases, there was a span of 14 bases. Germline V gene data show CDR1 as MNHEY and CDR2 as SMNVEV (reference sequence).

This sequence joins TRBV27 and TRBJ2-7; D gene unclear. The V and J ends lost 2 bases and 0 bases respectively, with 8 bases between them. The CDR3 covers 14 residues. Germline CDR1 reads MNHEY; CDR2 reads SMNVEV (reference sequence). The CDR3 loop is CASSLHWSSYEQYF. The CDR3 DNA reads TGTGCCAGCAGTTTACACTGGAGCTCCTACGAGCAGTACTTC.

The rearrangement links TRBV5-4 to TRBJ2-7; 9 bases are shared with TRBD2. Per germline, CDR1 SGHNT and CDR2 YYREEE (reference sequence). The CDR3 spans 15 residues. V was clipped by 0 bases and J by 4 bases; unmatched bases: 5. CDR3 DNA: TGTGCCAGCAGCTTGGTTGGTAGCGGGAGTTACGAGCAGTACTTC. This gives the protein CASSLVGSGSYEQYF.

The chain couples TRBV7-9 to TRBJ2-1, with TRBD2 matching over 7 bases. Trimming at V came to 2 bases and at J to 9 bases, leaving 7 bases not matched to a gene. Germline lookup yields CDR1 SEHNR and CDR2 FQNEAQ (reference sequence). The CDR3 consists of 14 residues. The CDR3 region is CASSLFGLGGEQFF. CDR3 sequence (DNA): TGTGCCAGCAGCTTATTTGGACTAGGTGGTGAGCAGTTCTTC.

V usage is TRBV30 and J usage is TRBJ1-4; D gene unclear. The CDR3 is 13 amino acids. Trimming pared 3 bases from V and 4 bases from J, leaving 9 bases between. Germline CDR1 is GTSNPN and CDR2 is SVGIG (reference sequence). The CDR3, as DNA: TGTGCCTGGAGGGACGGGTTTAATGAAAAACTGTTTTTT. This codes for CAWRDGFNEKLFF.

The CDR3 DNA is TGTGCCAGCAAAGGACATTCTAGCACAGATACGCAGTATTTT. Encoded protein: CASKGHSSTDTQYF. The chain has TRBV6-5 and TRBJ2-3, with D perhaps TRBD1 (5 bases). Germline CDR1 reads MNHEY; CDR2 reads SVGAGI. CDR3 length: 14 amino acids. V was pared by 7 bases and J by 0 bases, with 11 bases between.

This chain connects TRBV25-1 to TRBJ2-1, with 11 positions matching TRBD2. This CDR3 is 17 amino acids long. V gave up 2 bases and J gave up 4 bases; unmatched junction bases: 7. Germline V gene data show CDR1 as MGHDK and CDR2 as SYGVNS. CDR3 sequence reads: CASSEPGLAEPYNEQFF. CDR3 sequence (DNA): TGTGCCAGCAGTGAACCGGGACTAGCGGAACCTTACAATGAGCAGTTCTTC. The variable domain in full, completed from reference TRBV25-1 and TRBJ2-1, reads EADIYQTPRYLVIGTGKKITLECSQTMGHDKMYWYQQDPGMELHLIHYSYGVNSTEKGDLSSESTVSRIRTEHFPLTLESARPSHTSQYLCASSEPGLAEPYNEQFFGPGTRLTVL.

The chain is built from TRBV15 and TRBJ1-5; D uncertain. V was shortened by 3 bases and J by 6 bases, with 9 bases between the two germline ends. The germline CDR1 and CDR2 sequences are LNHNV and YYDKDF (reference sequence). The CDR3 contains 13 residues. For the CDR3, the DNA is TGTGCCACCAGCAGCCGCACCAGTCAGCCCCAGCATTTT. It is translated as CATSSRTSQPQHF.

This chain links TRBV4-1 with TRBJ2-4, with 15 bases that match TRBD2. There are 18 residues in the CDR3. Germline V gene sequence: CDR1 MGHRA, CDR2 YSYEKL. Trimming took 6 bases from V and 0 from J; bases not matched to a gene: 6. The CDR3 DNA is TGCGCCAGCAGTTCGGGACTAGCGGGAGGCCTAGCCAAAAACATTCAGTACTTC. Translating gives CASSSGLAGGLAKNIQYF.

The J gene is TRBJ1-2, the V gene TRBV29-1; 10 bases align to TRBD1. V trimming: 7 bases; J trimming: 8 bases; junction bases outside the gene matches: 10. Germline values: CDR1 SQVTM, CDR2 ANQGSEA. This CDR3 contains 13 residues. CDR3 protein: CSADPGTGDGYTF. For the CDR3, the DNA is TGCAGCGCCGATCCCGGGACAGGGGACGGCTACACCTTC.

This clone has only one observation. The chain recombines TRBV6-6 with TRBJ2-7; D gene unclear. The CDR3 has 12 residues. Deletions cut 6 bases from V and 4 bases from J, with 10 bases between. Germline assignment: CDR1 MNHNY and CDR2 SVGAGI (reference sequence). The CDR3 region has the DNA TGTGCCAGCAGCGCCGATCTATACGAGCAGTACTTC. Its translation is CASSADLYEQYF.

The V gene is TRBV5-6, the J gene TRBJ2-7; maybe TRBD2 (6 bases). Germline V gives CDR1 SGHDT, CDR2 YYEEEE. CDR3 length: 15 residues. The V and J ends lost 0 bases and 3 bases respectively, with 13 bases between them. The CDR3 nucleotides read TGTGCCAGCAGCTTGGTTGCGGGAAGCATCTACGAGCAGTACTTC. Residues: CASSLVAGSIYEQYF.